Listed below are T cell receptor beta chains from one sample, sequenced in a study of beta chain features in type 1 diabetes. Libraries were prepared by immunoSEQ multiplex PCR; TCRdb keeps only in-frame clonotypes and omits some of them. The table shows 11,000 to 15,000 clones, with around three fifths occurring only once. The sample consisted of stem cell memory CD4+ T cells from blood. These TCRs come from a woman under 30 with type 1 diabetes. Each CDR3 is given with its conserved first and last residue. D genes are given only for firm matches. The size field is filled for only some rows; it gives once, few, many or a size class.

size | D | J | V | CDR3 | DNA
- | - | TRBJ1-5 | TRBV23-1 | CASSQCSVVWDPPGGYSNQPQHF | TGCGCCAGCAGTCAATGTTCGGTGGTGTGGGACCCCCCAGGAGGGTATAGCAATCAGCCCCAGCATTTT
- | - | TRBJ2-7 | TRBV6-5 | CASSSLAGSYEQYF | TGTGCCAGCAGTTCTCTTGCGGGGTCCTACGAGCAGTACTTC
- | - | TRBJ1-2 | TRBV10-3 | CAISESFEGADGYTF | TGTGCCATCAGTGAGTCGTTCGAGGGAGCAGATGGCTACACCTTC
- | - | TRBJ2-4 | TRBV5-4 | CASSLRLQGEGIQYF | TGTGCCAGCAGCTTGCGGTTACAGGGGGAGGGCATTCAGTACTTC
- | - | TRBJ2-1 | TRBV7-9 | CASSLSSVSYNEQFF | TGTGCCAGCAGCTTATCAAGCGTCTCCTACAATGAGCAGTTCTTC
few | TRBD1 | TRBJ2-4 | TRBV7-9 | CASSPTGDIQYF | TGTGCCAGCAGCCCAACAGGGGACATTCAGTACTTC
- | - | TRBJ2-5 | TRBV28 | CASSSGGQETQYF | TGTGCCAGCAGTTCCGGGGGCCAAGAGACCCAGTACTTC
few | - | TRBJ1-5 | TRBV19 | CASSITAGGPQHF | TGTGCCAGTAGTATAACGGCCGGAGGGCCCCAGCATTTT
few | - | TRBJ2-3 | TRBV7-2 | CASSLNSYTDTQYF | TGTGCCAGCAGCTTGAACAGTTACACAGATACGCAGTATTTT
- | - | TRBJ1-5 | TRBV25-1 | CASSEQGSQPQHF | TGTGCCAGCAGTGAACAGGGGAGTCAGCCCCAGCATTTT
- | TRBD1 | TRBJ2-2 | TRBV28 | CASSPTPDRDTGELFF | TGTGCCAGCAGTCCCACACCCGACAGGGACACCGGGGAGCTGTTTTTT
- | - | TRBJ2-5 | TRBV11-2 | CASSPIGSRQETQYF | TGTGCCAGCAGCCCGATCGGGAGTCGCCAAGAGACCCAGTACTTC
- | - | TRBJ2-3 | TRBV7-7 | CASSPSQYTDTQYF | TGTGCTAGCAGCCCTAGCCAGTACACAGATACGCAGTATTTT
- | - | TRBJ1-1 | TRBV20-1 | CSARDAYEAFF | TGCAGTGCTAGAGATGCGTATGAAGCTTTCTTT
- | TRBD1 | TRBJ2-7 | TRBV7-9 | CASSLEPGQGAYEQYF | TGTGCCAGCAGCTTAGAACCCGGACAGGGGGCCTACGAGCAGTACTTC
- | TRBD1 | TRBJ1-2 | TRBV6-1 | CASRDTGGSGYTF | TGTGCCAGCAGGGACACAGGGGGAAGTGGCTACACCTTC
- | - | TRBJ2-5 | TRBV4-2 | CASSQDTARVETQYF | TGTGCCAGCAGCCAAGATACCGCCAGGGTAGAGACCCAGTACTTC
- | TRBD2 | TRBJ2-2 | TRBV7-3 | CASSPYLAGINTGELFF | TGTGCCAGCAGCCCGTACTTAGCGGGAATTAACACCGGGGAGCTGTTTTTT
- | TRBD1 | TRBJ1-2 | TRBV7-8 | CASSFGTGVGYTF | TGTGCCAGCAGCTTCGGGACAGGGGTTGGCTACACCTTC
few | - | TRBJ2-2 | TRBV27 | CASNKGVGGELFF | TGTGCCAGCAATAAAGGGGTGGGCGGGGAGCTGTTTTTT
few | TRBD2 | TRBJ2-7 | TRBV4-2 | CASSQVGAAGGPEQYF | TGTGCCAGCAGCCAAGTGGGTGCGGCGGGAGGGCCCGAGCAGTACTTC
- | - | TRBJ1-2 | TRBV5-1 | CASSLDRVSNYGYTF | TGCGCCAGCAGCTTGGACAGGGTTTCTAACTATGGCTACACCTTC
- | - | TRBJ2-2 | TRBV7-2 | CASSSRANTGELFF | TGTGCCAGCAGCTCCAGGGCTAACACCGGGGAGCTGTTTTTT
- | - | TRBJ1-1 | TRBV19 | CASSIAGRNTEAFF | TGTGCCAGTAGTATCGCAGGCAGGAACACTGAAGCTTTCTTT
- | - | TRBJ2-7 | TRBV4-2 | CASSQAGQAYEQYF | TGTGCCAGCAGCCAGGCCGGACAAGCCTACGAGCAGTACTTC
- | - | TRBJ2-3 | TRBV7-9 | CASTLGLASITDTQYF | TGTGCCAGCACCCTCGGGCTAGCGAGTATCACAGATACGCAGTATTTT
- | TRBD1 | TRBJ2-2 | TRBV19 | CASRSGTGYAGELFF | TGTGCCAGTAGGTCCGGGACAGGGTATGCCGGGGAGCTGTTTTTT
- | - | TRBJ2-6 | TRBV19 | CATVEAPGSGANVLTF | TGTGCCACCGTAGAGGCCCCGGGCTCTGGGGCCAACGTCCTGACTTTC
few | - | TRBJ2-7 | TRBV14 | CASSQPGTGAYEQYF | TGTGCCAGCAGCCAACCCGGGACGGGGGCCTACGAGCAGTACTTC
- | - | TRBJ2-7 | TRBV7-2 | CASSNRWNEQYF | TGTGCCAGCAGCAACAGATGGAACGAGCAGTACTTC
few | - | TRBJ1-2 | TRBV5-1 | CASSFSGTQNYGYTF | TGCGCCAGCAGCTTCTCCGGGACACAAAACTATGGCTACACCTTC
few | - | TRBJ1-1 | TRBV27 | CASSLSPGSGTEAFF | TGTGCCAGCAGTTTATCGCCCGGGAGCGGCACTGAAGCTTTCTTT
- | - | TRBJ2-5 | TRBV15 | CATSIGYQETQYF | TGTGCCACCAGCATCGGTTACCAAGAGACCCAGTACTTC
- | TRBD2 | TRBJ2-3 | TRBV4-3 | CASSQGSGGPTDTQYF | TGCGCCAGCAGCCAAGGGAGCGGGGGGCCCACAGATACGCAGTATTTT
- | - | TRBJ2-7 | TRBV10-3 | CAISEPKAADYEQYF | TGTGCCATCAGTGAGCCCAAGGCGGCCGACTACGAGCAGTACTTC
- | - | TRBJ2-2 | TRBV5-1 | CASSLSGGQATGELFF | TGCGCCAGCAGCTTGTCCGGAGGGCAGGCCACCGGGGAGCTGTTTTTT
- | - | TRBJ2-1 | TRBV19 | CASSISPYSGNEQFF | TGTGCCAGTAGTATAAGCCCCTACTCCGGGAATGAGCAGTTCTTC
few | - | TRBJ2-5 | TRBV5-4 | CASSPGQSGETQYF | TGTGCCAGCAGCCCGGGACAGAGCGGGGAGACCCAGTACTTC
- | - | TRBJ2-2 | TRBV29-1 | CSVREGSNTGELFF | TGCAGCGTCCGAGAGGGCAGTAACACCGGGGAGCTGTTTTTT
- | - | TRBJ2-3 | TRBV4-1 | CASSQSRTTLSTDTQYF | TGCGCCAGCAGCCAATCCCGGACTACGCTGAGCACAGATACGCAGTATTTT
- | TRBD2 | TRBJ2-1 | TRBV19 | CASSRYSGDYNEQFF | TGTGCCAGTAGTCGATACAGCGGGGACTACAATGAGCAGTTCTTC
- | - | TRBJ1-1 | TRBV7-2 | CASSPYQGNTEAFF | TGTGCCAGCAGCCCTTACCAGGGGAACACTGAAGCTTTCTTT
- | - | TRBJ1-3 | TRBV7-2 | CASSLGPTGRTGNTIYF | TGTGCCAGCAGCTTAGGCCCGACAGGCCGAACGGGAAACACCATATATTTT
- | - | TRBJ1-1 | TRBV5-1 | CASSVDGTEAFF | TGCGCCAGCAGCGTGGACGGCACTGAAGCTTTCTTT
- | - | TRBJ1-2 | TRBV5-6 | CASSLPPRGYTF | TGTGCCAGCAGCTTACCGCCCAGAGGCTACACCTTC
- | - | TRBJ2-1 | TRBV15 | CATLGGTHNEQFF | TGTGCCACCCTGGGCGGGACTCACAATGAGCAGTTCTTC
- | - | TRBJ1-2 | TRBV7-2 | CASSVTGSPGYTF | TGTGCCAGCAGCGTTACAGGGTCGCCTGGCTACACCTTC
- | - | TRBJ1-2 | TRBV15 | CATSREDRHYGYTF | TGTGCCACCAGCAGAGAAGACAGACACTATGGCTACACCTTC
- | TRBD2 | TRBJ2-1 | TRBV6-1 | CASIPGGNSYNEQFF | TGTGCCAGCATCCCCGGGGGGAACTCCTACAATGAGCAGTTCTTC
- | - | TRBJ2-7 | TRBV5-4 | CASSSGTLKPYEQYF | TGTGCCAGCAGCTCCGGGACATTAAAACCCTACGAGCAGTACTTC
- | - | TRBJ2-7 | TRBV30 | CAWSGLASNILNF | TGTGCCTGGAGTGGGCTAGCGAGTAACATACTGAACTTC
- | - | TRBJ2-2 | TRBV5-1 | CASSRGSQTGELFF | TGCGCCAGCAGCAGGGGGTCCCAGACCGGGGAGCTGTTTTTT
- | - | TRBJ2-1 | TRBV7-2 | CASTILRGSGYEQFF | TGTGCCAGCACCATTCTAAGGGGTAGCGGATATGAGCAGTTCTTC
- | TRBD1 | TRBJ1-5 | TRBV6-1 | CASSEIRGPGQPQHF | TGTGCCAGCAGTGAAATCAGGGGGCCCGGTCAGCCCCAGCATTTT
- | - | TRBJ2-2 | TRBV25-1 | CASSEERNTGELFF | TGTGCCAGCAGTGAGGAGCGGAACACCGGGGAGCTGTTTTTT